This T cell receptor (beta chain) derives from a study of cytomegalovirus exposure and HLA in healthy donors. Study-level information: Among about 400 genotyped donors, 80% to 90% fell in the Caucasian-associated ancestry cluster.

Study conclusions and caveats: An apparent linkage of common viral pathogens to several of the most significant clusters emerged in a later analysis.

With respect to this clone: The antigen is not known.

13 Jbeta primers and 60 Vbeta primers were used for the PCR. Method: immunoSEQ multiplex PCR; TCRdb's copy keeps in-frame clones and lacks some. The repertoire holds approximately 150,000 clones, with approximately 79% as singletons. CDR3 length equals 17 residues. Germline CDR1 reads SGHVS; CDR2 reads FNYEAQ. Trimming left V 1 base short and J 2 bases short, with 15 bases between. The clonotype originates from a man aged 50 or older in good health and CMV-seropositive. Sequencing was performed on PBMCs. V usage is TRBV7-6 and J usage is TRBJ2-1, with D possibly TRBD2 on 5 matching bases. The DNA for the CDR3 is TGTGCCAGCAGCTTAGGGGAGTGGAGCGGCGCCTACAATGAGCAGTTCTTC. Translating it yields CASSLGEWSGAYNEQFF.